Listed below are T cell receptor beta chains from one sample, sequenced in a study of blood T cell repertoires in COVID-19. Repertoires were generated with immunoSEQ multiplex PCR, while TCRdb's copy carries only in-frame clones and drops some. The data contain more than 150,000 clones, about 81% of them singletons. Sample: peripheral blood. The receptors derive from a man between 25 and 39 years old with active or convalescent COVID-19. The CDR3 runs from the conserved cysteine through the conserved F or W. D genes are given only for firm matches. Size is omitted from some rows. Given values are once, few, many or a class for expanded clones.

V: TRBV28
D: NA
size: NA
J: TRBJ1-4
DNA: TGTGCCAGCAGTTTAAGGGGTCCAGGGCGTAATGAAAAACTGTTTTTT
CDR3: CASSLRGPGRNEKLFF

V: TRBV6-5
D: TRBD1
size: NA
J: TRBJ1-5
DNA: TGTGCCAGCAGTTTACAGGGGCAACAGCCCCAGCATTTT
CDR3: CASSLQGQQPQHF

V: TRBV30
D: NA
size: NA
J: TRBJ1-5
DNA: TGTGCCTGGAGTTCGGTTATAGGAGGGCCCAATCAGCCCCAGCATTTT
CDR3: CAWSSVIGGPNQPQHF

V: TRBV6-1
D: TRBD1
size: few
J: TRBJ1-4
DNA: TGTGCCAGCAGTGAAGCCCCTGCTCGGACAGGGGGGACAAAGGAAAAACTGTTTTTT
CDR3: CASSEAPARTGGTKEKLFF

V: TRBV6-5
D: NA
size: NA
J: TRBJ2-5
DNA: TGTGCCGGAACTGGTAACGGGGGGCTTTCAGAGACCCAGTACTTC
CDR3: CAGTGNGGLSETQYF

V: TRBV9
D: NA
size: once
J: TRBJ1-4
DNA: TGTGCCAGCAGCGTAGAGGTGACACCGGAAAAACTGTTTTTT
CDR3: CASSVEVTPEKLFF

V: TRBV3-1/TRBV3-2
D: NA
size: NA
J: TRBJ1-5
DNA: TGTGCCAGCAGCGGAACAGGCGGCAGCAATCAGCCCCAGCATTTT
CDR3: CASSGTGGSNQPQHF

V: TRBV5-1
D: TRBD1
size: NA
J: TRBJ1-6
DNA: TGCGCCAGCAGCCCCAGGACAGGGGGCGGGAATTCACCCCTCCACTTT
CDR3: CASSPRTGGGNSPLHF

V: TRBV7-2
D: NA
size: NA
J: TRBJ1-1
DNA: TGTGCCAGCAGCGTTACACGGAACACTGAAGCTTTCTTT
CDR3: CASSVTRNTEAFF

V: TRBV9
D: NA
size: NA
J: TRBJ1-2
DNA: TGTGCCAGCAGCGTAGCCTCAGGTAACTATGGCTACACCTTC
CDR3: CASSVASGNYGYTF

V: TRBV14
D: NA
size: NA
J: TRBJ1-4
DNA: TGTGCCAGCAGGCTAGGGAGCGCTGAAAAACTGTTTTTT
CDR3: CASRLGSAEKLFF

V: TRBV10-3
D: NA
size: NA
J: TRBJ2-1
DNA: TGTGCCATCAGTGAGGCAGGCAACAATGAGCAGTTCTTC
CDR3: CAISEAGNNEQFF

V: TRBV10-3
D: TRBD2
size: once
J: TRBJ2-7
DNA: TGTGCCATCAGTGAGTCGATAAGCGGGATTATCTCCTACGAGCAGTACTTC
CDR3: CAISESISGIISYEQYF

V: TRBV6-4
D: NA
size: NA
J: TRBJ2-2
DNA: TGTGCCAGCAGTGACGGGAGGAACACCGGGGAGCTGTTTTTT
CDR3: CASSDGRNTGELFF

V: TRBV18
D: TRBD1
size: NA
J: TRBJ1-3
DNA: TGTGCCAGCTCACCTGCGGGACAGAGCTCTGGAAACACCATATATTTT
CDR3: CASSPAGQSSGNTIYF

V: TRBV14
D: TRBD2
size: NA
J: TRBJ2-7
DNA: TGTGCCAGCAGCGCTTGGCTAGCGGGAGACGGGAACGAGCAGTACTTC
CDR3: CASSAWLAGDGNEQYF

V: TRBV6-5
D: TRBD1
size: NA
J: TRBJ2-1
DNA: TGTGCCAGCAGTAAGCTACAGGGGGGCCATGAGCAGTTCTTC
CDR3: CASSKLQGGHEQFF

V: TRBV10-3
D: NA
size: NA
J: TRBJ1-6
DNA: TGTGCCATCAGTGAGTCTGGAGGCAGTGGAGGTTCACCCCTCCACTTT
CDR3: CAISESGGSGGSPLHF

V: TRBV29-1
D: NA
size: NA
J: TRBJ1-6
DNA: TGCAGCGTTGACACACAGATCCGCTCCTATAATTCACCCCTCCACTTT
CDR3: CSVDTQIRSYNSPLHF

V: TRBV28
D: TRBD1
size: NA
J: TRBJ1-1
DNA: TGTGCCAGCAGGGGGACAGGGGCTTTGCGCTTGAACACTGAAGCTTTCTTT
CDR3: CASRGTGALRLNTEAFF

V: TRBV28
D: NA
size: NA
J: TRBJ2-3
DNA: TGTGCCAGCAGTGGGCCGGGAAGCACAGATACGCAGTATTTT
CDR3: CASSGPGSTDTQYF

V: TRBV6-2/TRBV6-3
D: TRBD2
size: NA
J: TRBJ2-1
DNA: TGTGCCAGCAGTTACTGGGGAGCGGGAGGCAATGAGCAGTTCTTC
CDR3: CASSYWGAGGNEQFF